The next 11 T cell receptor beta chains were all read from a single sample in a study of blood T cell repertoires in COVID-19. Measured with immunoSEQ multiplex PCR; TCRdb has only the in-frame clones, and not every one. The sample holds 120,000 to 150,000 clones, 84% seen once. Source material: peripheral blood. Source of these receptors: a woman aged 45-65 years in a cohort sampled during active or convalescent COVID-19.

The chain links TRBV13 to TRBJ2-1, with D perhaps TRBD2 (6 bases). Germline V gene data show CDR1 as PRHDT and CDR2 as FYEKMQ (reference sequence). The CDR3 contains 16 residues. Trimming stripped 0 bases from V and 7 bases from J, with 16 bases between. The CDR3 loop is CASSLGMTGTPNEQFF. In nucleotides, the CDR3 is TGTGCCAGCAGCTTAGGGATGACCGGGACTCCAAATGAGCAGTTCTTC.

The chain recombines TRBV4-3 with TRBJ1-6; D unclear. The V gene lost 0 bases and the J gene lost 10 bases, with 16 bases spanning the gap. Germline V gene data show CDR1 as LGHNA and CDR2 as YSLEER. This CDR3 is 16 amino acids long. This chain's CDR3 is CASSQENPLSGSPLHF. In DNA form, the CDR3 reads TGCGCCAGCAGCCAAGAAAACCCCCTCTCGGGGTCACCCCTCCACTTT.

This sequence joins TRBV5-1 and TRBJ1-6; 7 positions agree with TRBD1. This CDR3 has 15 residues. Germline assignment: CDR1 SGHRS and CDR2 YFSETQ. Trimming at V came to 1 base and at J to 8 bases, leaving 6 bases not matched to a gene. CDR3 DNA: TGCGCCAGCAGCTTGAGCCAGGGGGTTCATTCACCCCTCCACTTT. It encodes CASSLSQGVHSPLHF. Filled out from reference TRBV5-1 and TRBJ1-6, the complete variable domain reads KAGVTQTPRYLIKTRGQQVTLSCSPISGHRSVSWYQQTPGQGLQFLFEYFSETQRNKGNFPGRFSGRQFSNSRSEMNVSTLELGDSALYLCASSLSQGVHSPLHFGNGTRLTVT.

The chain links TRBV7-4 to TRBJ1-4; D may be TRBD1 (5 bases). The CDR3 totals 16 residues. V was cut by 1 base and J by 8 bases, with 17 bases left in between. Germline assignment: CDR1 SGHVT and CDR2 SQSDAQ. CDR3 loop: CASSLEGAARSEKLFF. The CDR3 nucleotides are TGTGCCAGCAGCTTAGAAGGGGCAGCACGATCCGAAAAACTGTTTTTT.

CDR3 nucleotides: TGTGCCAGCAGCTTGCGGGGACACGTGATGAACACTGAAGCTTTCTTT. This translates into CASSLRGHVMNTEAFF. The chain links TRBV5-4 to TRBJ1-1; a weak D match, TRBD1 (6 bases). The CDR3 covers 16 residues. Germline CDR1 and CDR2: SGHNT and YYREEE (reference sequence). The germline V and J ends were trimmed by 1 base and 0 bases, with 13 bases remaining between them.

The CDR3 sequence: CASSNGQFDYGYTF. Written as DNA, the CDR3 is TGTGCCAGTAGTAACGGACAGTTCGACTATGGCTACACCTTC. The genes are TRBV19 and TRBJ1-2; maybe TRBD1 (6 bases). Trimming cost V 4 bases and J 3 bases, with 12 bases left between them. Looked up from germline, CDR1 is LNHDA and CDR2 is SQIVND (reference sequence). CDR3 length: 14 amino acids.

The chain has TRBV9 and TRBJ1-2; D uncertain. Trimming stripped 3 bases from V and 1 base from J, with 13 bases between. Germline CDR1 SGDLS, CDR2 YYNGEE. The CDR3 is 15 amino acids. CDR3 residues: CASSAYGNSNYGYTF. In DNA form, the CDR3 reads TGTGCCAGCAGCGCGTATGGTAACAGTAACTATGGCTACACCTTC.

The J gene is TRBJ1-4, the V gene TRBV4-3, with D maybe TRBD1 (5 bases). The germline V gene has CDR1 LGHNA and CDR2 YSLEER. CDR3 length equals 17 residues. V gave up 4 bases and J gave up 2 bases, with 17 bases separating them. This CDR3 is CASSPRTGGGTNEKLFF. The CDR3 region has the DNA TGCGCCAGCAGCCCGAGGACCGGCGGGGGGACTAATGAAAAACTGTTTTTT.

J is TRBJ2-5 and V is TRBV3-1 (or the pseudogene TRBV3-2); the D gene is possibly TRBD1 (5 bases). Germline-derived CDR1 and CDR2 are LGHDT and YNNKEL (reference sequence). This CDR3 spans 13 amino acids. Trimming removed 4 bases at V and 5 bases at J, with 11 bases between. CDR3 DNA: TGTGCCAGCAGCCGTTCAGGGATGGAGACCCAGTACTTC. Translated: CASSRSGMETQYF.

V and J are TRBV6-2 or TRBV6-3 and TRBJ2-3; 8 nucleotides match TRBD1. The length of the CDR3 is 15 residues. From germline, CDR1 is MNHEY and CDR2 SVGEGT. Trimming took 4 bases from V and 2 from J; bases not matched to a gene: 5. The CDR3: CASSSYRGDTDTQYF. The CDR3 DNA is TGTGCCAGCAGTTCCTACAGGGGGGACACAGATACGCAGTATTTT.

J is TRBJ1-1 and V is TRBV10-3; TRBD1 matches at 8 bases. The CDR3 totals 15 residues. V dropped 0 bases and J dropped 3; count of bases not matched to a gene: 3. Germline V gene sequence: CDR1 ENHRY, CDR2 SYGVKD. Written as DNA, the CDR3 is TGTGCCATCAGTGAGTCGACAGGGGAAGACACTGAAGCTTTCTTT. It specifies CAISESTGEDTEAFF.